The subject of this entry is one TCR beta chain. Its antigen is still unknown. cDNA serving as the sequencing template came from extracted, reverse transcribed RNA. Method: immunoSEQ multiplex PCR; TCRdb's copy keeps in-frame clones and lacks some. The sample consists of fewer than 250,000 clones, roughly three fifths of them appearing once. The sample originates from a study of CD8+ T cells in alopecia areata. Study-wide points: Compared with normal scalp, lesional scalp had higher clonality and more expanded CD8+ clones.

Trimming removed 5 bases from V and 7 bases from J; junction bases left unmatched: 14. The germline gives CDR1 SGHTA, CDR2 FQGNSA. This CDR3 contains 18 residues. Treatment in this sample: oral pan-JAK inhibitor, 5-10 mg twice daily. This specimen was CD4+ T cells sorted from blood, taken at week 4, from a patient treated with tofacitinib. This sequence was found in a human donor with alopecia areata. This chain uses TRBV7-2 with TRBJ2-1; 13 positions agree with TRBD2. The CDR3 reads CASSVDRGTSGIRNEQFF. CDR3 sequence (DNA): TGTGCCAGCAGCGTAGACAGGGGGACTAGCGGGATAAGGAATGAGCAGTTCTTC. The complete variable domain, with remaining parts taken from reference TRBV7-2 and TRBJ2-1, reads GAGVSQSPSNKVTEKGKDVELRCDPISGHTALYWYRQSLGQGLEFLIYFQGNSAPDKSGLPSDRFSAERTGGSVSTLTIQRTQQEDSAVYLCASSVDRGTSGIRNEQFFGPGTRLTVL.